These 7 T cell receptor beta chains were sequenced from one sample in a study of T-cell reconstitution after alpha-beta-depleted transplantation in children. Preparation of the TCRbeta library involved a method that used unique molecular identifiers. TCRdb independently ran MiXCR on the PCR reads; one entry per CDR3 protein. The sample records about a million distinct CDR3 sequences, about 29% being singletons. The sequenced sample was PBMCs, mostly from graft donor cells, obtained 360 days after TCRalphabeta/CD19-depleted stem cell transplant. The receptor set was obtained from a boy in the first two years of life who had a stem cell transplant for SCID, so the T cells may come from the graft donor.

In this sample, this clonotype turned up a few times. Written as DNA, the CDR3 is TGTGCCACCAGCAGAGATCGTCGCTACGAGCAGTACTTC. Translation gives CATSRDRRYEQYF. The chain joins TRBV15 to TRBJ2-7, with D hard to call. From germline, CDR1 is LNHNV and CDR2 YYDKDF (reference sequence). The CDR3 is 13 residues long. V was pared by 0 bases and J by 3 bases, with 6 bases between.

The table lists this clonotype with a few counts. The rearrangement links TRBV27 to TRBJ1-2, with D tentatively TRBD1 (5 bases). This CDR3 is built from 13 residues. Per the germline V gene, CDR1 is MNHEY and CDR2 is SMNVEV (reference sequence). Trimming left V 3 bases short and J 3 bases short, with 8 bases between. CDR3 protein: CASSFVGDYGYTF. In DNA form, the CDR3 reads TGTGCCAGCAGTTTTGTGGGGGACTATGGCTACACCTTC.

The chain carries TRBV20-1 and TRBJ2-3; tentative D call: TRBD2 (6 bases). The CDR3 has 14 amino acids. Germline assignment: CDR1 DFQATT and CDR2 SNEGSKA (reference sequence). Trimming cost V 5 bases and J 1 base, with 13 bases left between them. CDR3 loop: CSALDGGGTDTQYF. The CDR3 nucleotides are TGCAGTGCTCTAGACGGCGGGGGCACAGATACGCAGTATTTT.

The CDR3 spells CASSFQALRDTDTQYF. The CDR3 nucleotides read TGTGCCAGCAGCTTCCAGGCTCTGCGGGACACAGATACGCAGTATTTT. The V gene is TRBV7-9, the J gene TRBJ2-3; D may be TRBD2 (6 bases). Trimming left V 3 bases short and J 2 bases short, with 15 bases between. Germline V CDR1 and CDR2: SEHNR, FQNEAQ (reference sequence). The CDR3 runs to 16 residues.

This clonotype has just a few counts. The V call is TRBV28, the J call TRBJ2-5; possible D gene TRBD2, 6 bases. CDR3 length: 11 residues. CDR1 and CDR2 (germline): MDHEN, SYDVKM. The ends were cut back, 7 bases at V and 10 bases at J, with 13 bases in the middle. CDR3 amino acids: CASMGVGGQYF. The CDR3 coding sequence is TGTGCCAGCATGGGGGTGGGGGGCCAGTACTTC.

The chain uses TRBV14 and TRBJ2-1; 10 bases are a match to TRBD2. J lost 4 bases, V lost 3 bases, and 3 bases had no gene match. The CDR3 totals 15 residues. Per germline, CDR1 SGHDN and CDR2 FVKESK. The CDR3, as DNA: TGTGCCAGCAGCCAGGAACTAGCGGGGTACAATGAGCAGTTCTTC. This translates into CASSQELAGYNEQFF.

The J gene is TRBJ2-6, the V gene TRBV28, with D hard to call. The germline CDR1 and CDR2 sequences are MDHEN and SYDVKM. The CDR3 is 13 amino acids. The V gene lost 8 bases and the J gene lost 0 bases, with 5 bases spanning the gap. DNA for the CDR3: TGTGCCAGCGTATTCTCTGGGGCCAACGTCCTGACTTTC. Its translation is CASVFSGANVLTF.